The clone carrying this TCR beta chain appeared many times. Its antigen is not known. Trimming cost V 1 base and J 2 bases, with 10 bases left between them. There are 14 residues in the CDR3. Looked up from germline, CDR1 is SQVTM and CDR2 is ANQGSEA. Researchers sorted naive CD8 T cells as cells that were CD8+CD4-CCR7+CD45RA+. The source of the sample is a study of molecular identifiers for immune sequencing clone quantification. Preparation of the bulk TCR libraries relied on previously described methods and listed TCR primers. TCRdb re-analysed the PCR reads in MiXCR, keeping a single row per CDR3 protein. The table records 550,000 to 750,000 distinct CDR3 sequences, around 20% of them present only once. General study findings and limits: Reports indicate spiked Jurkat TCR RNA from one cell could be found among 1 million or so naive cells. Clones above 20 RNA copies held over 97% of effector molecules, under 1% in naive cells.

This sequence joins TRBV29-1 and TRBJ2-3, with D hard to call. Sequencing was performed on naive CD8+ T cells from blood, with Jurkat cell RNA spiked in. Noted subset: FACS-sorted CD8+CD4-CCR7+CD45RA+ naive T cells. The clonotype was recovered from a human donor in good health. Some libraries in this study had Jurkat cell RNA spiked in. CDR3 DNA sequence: TGCAGCGTTGAAGGCGGTGACTTCACAGATACGCAGTATTTT. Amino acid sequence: CSVEGGDFTDTQYF.